This TCR beta chain was documented in a study of OX40 agonist ivuxolimab in advanced cancers. Notes on this clone: Its antigen is currently unknown.

The assay was immunoSEQ multiplex PCR, and TCRdb's table has in-frame clones only and misses some. The data show tens of thousands of clones, around 83% seen once. If patients had autoimmune disease history or systemic immunosuppression, they were excluded. Overall study findings and caveats: Antigens targeted by the expanded peripheral T cells were not determined. Among some nonresponders, normalized T-cell clonal expansion was also low.

This specimen was CD4+ or CD8+ T cells sorted from blood, taken in a trial of the OX40 agonist ivuxolimab. The receptor was isolated from an adult with an advanced solid tumor such as melanoma, head and neck, liver or kidney cancer.

DNA for the CDR3: TGTGCCAGCAGTTCCAGCGGGGGCTACGAGCAGTACTTC. The encoded protein is CASSSSGGYEQYF. The chain uses TRBV13 and TRBJ2-7; 8 nucleotides line up with TRBD2. This CDR3 contains 13 residues. Germline V CDR1 and CDR2: PRHDT, FYEKMQ (reference sequence). V was clipped by 6 bases and J by 3 bases; unmatched bases: 4. Filled out from reference TRBV13 and TRBJ2-7, the complete variable domain reads AAGVIQSPRHLIKEKRETATLKCYPIPRHDTVYWYQQGPGQDPQFLISFYEKMQSDKGSIPDRFSAQQFSDYHSELNMSSLELGDSALYFCASSSSGGYEQYFGPGTRLTVT.